This TCR beta chain was sequenced in a study of cytomegalovirus exposure and HLA in healthy donors. The PCR was carried out with 60 Vbeta primers and 13 Jbeta primers. Sequenced by immunoSEQ multiplex PCR; TCRdb stores in-frame clones only, minus some. The table shows about 200,000 clones, with about 76% occurring only once. This clone showed up just a few times. Germline loops: CDR1 LNHDA, CDR2 SQIVND (reference sequence). The germline V and J ends were trimmed by 3 bases and 4 bases, with 9 bases remaining between them. The CDR3 length is 13 residues. The gene calls are TRBV19 and TRBJ1-2; D call uncertain. This clonotype was sampled from a male donor in good health and CMV-seropositive. Material for sequencing was PBMCs. CDR3 sequence reads: CASSMMGAYGYTF. The CDR3 region has the DNA TGTGCCAGTAGTATGATGGGAGCCTATGGCTACACCTTC.